This TCR beta chain was found in a study of identical twins. The V gene lost 6 bases and the J gene lost 0 bases, with 20 bases spanning the gap. The CDR3 is 17 amino acids. Germline lookup yields CDR1 SGHTA and CDR2 FQGNSA. The sample holds a few counts of this clonotype. MiXCR was run by TCRdb on the 5' RACE reads, yielding one entry per CDR3 protein. The repertoire holds some 190,000 distinct CDR3 sequences, more than 15% seen once, with about 38% in the top ten. The same data also went into a second study, on T cells expressing NK-cell markers. That work adds: It was sorted CD3+CD56+NKG2C+, CD3+CD56+NKG2C- and CD3+CD56-NKG2C+ T cells that supplied the TCR beta repertoires.

Sequenced input: CD8+ T cells sorted from blood. The TCR comes from a woman between 18 and 30 years old in good health. The V gene is TRBV7-2, the J gene TRBJ1-1; weak D call: TRBD1 (5 bases). CDR3 protein: CASRGAGESLLNTEAFF. For the CDR3, the DNA is TGTGCCAGCAGAGGGGCAGGAGAGAGTCTTTTGAACACTGAAGCTTTCTTT.